This record concerns one T cell receptor beta chain sequence. These data originate in a study of T cell responses to AZD1222 COVID-19 vaccine. Produced via immunoSEQ multiplex PCR; TCRdb's table is partial and in-frame only. Of around 100,000 clones listed, 88% are singletons. V was cut by 5 bases and J by 9 bases, with 11 bases left in between. There are 11 residues in the CDR3. Germline V gives CDR1 SEHNR, CDR2 FQNEAQ (reference sequence). This sequence originates from an adult in good health. V gene TRBV7-9 combines with J gene TRBJ2-7, with TRBD1 as a possible D gene (5 bases). Material: peripheral blood, obtained on day 0 of AZD1222 vaccination. CDR3 sequence reads: CASSPQERQYF. The DNA of the CDR3 is TGTGCCAGCAGCCCACAGGAAAGGCAGTACTTC.